Below are 7 T cell receptor beta chains sequenced from a single sample in a study of PD-1 blockade in classical Hodgkin lymphoma. Every patient relapsed after autologous stem cell transplantation, and brentuximab vedotin exposure varied. TCRdb keeps only in-frame clones here, not all; method: immunoSEQ multiplex PCR. The table has about 36,000 clones, almost 70% seen once. This sample comprised peripheral blood mononuclear cells (PBMCs), obtained before the second cycle of nivolumab. These receptors were obtained from a human donor with classical Hodgkin lymphoma.

The rearrangement links TRBV5-6 to TRBJ1-5; a weak D match, TRBD1 (6 bases). From germline, CDR1 is SGHDT and CDR2 YYEEEE. The CDR3 has 15 amino acids. V was cut by 2 bases and J by 2 bases, with 11 bases left in between. In nucleotides, the CDR3 is TGTGCCAGCAGCTTCAGGGGTTCGGGCAATCAGCCCCAGCATTTT. This encodes CASSFRGSGNQPQHF.

The rearrangement uses TRBV4-3 and TRBJ2-1, with 13 bases fitting TRBD2. The V segment lost 5 bases and the J segment 4 bases; nucleotides outside the gene matches: 8. CDR1 LGHNA and CDR2 YSLEER come from the germline V gene. The CDR3 has 17 residues. The CDR3 DNA reads as TGCGCCAGCAGCAAGCGGACTAGCGGGAGAACGTACAATGAGCAGTTCTTC. Its translation is CASSKRTSGRTYNEQFF.

The CDR3 bases are TGTGCCAGCAGGCCCCCTGGGGTCGGGGGTCCGGAAAAACTGTTTTTT. Its translation is CASRPPGVGGPEKLFF. The chain carries TRBV7-2 and TRBJ1-4; a weak D match, TRBD1 (5 bases). Trimming stripped 6 bases from V and 8 bases from J, with 22 bases between. Germline V gene lookup returns CDR1 SGHTA and CDR2 FQGNSA. The CDR3 has 16 residues. The whole variable domain, remainder taken from reference TRBV7-2 and TRBJ1-4, is GAGVSQSPSNKVTEKGKDVELRCDPISGHTALYWYRQSLGQGLEFLIYFQGNSAPDKSGLPSDRFSAERTGGSVSTLTIQRTQQEDSAVYLCASRPPGVGGPEKLFFGSGTQLSVL.

The chain employs TRBV5-4 and TRBJ1-5; D remains unclear. CDR1 and CDR2 (germline): SGHNT, YYREEE (reference sequence). This CDR3 has 15 residues. Trimming shortened V by 0 bases and J by 3 bases, and 10 bases separated the two germline ends. CDR3: CASSLARAPNQPQHF. The CDR3 bases are TGTGCCAGCAGCTTGGCCCGGGCCCCCAATCAGCCCCAGCATTTT.

This chain joins TRBV4-3 and TRBJ2-7; D gene ambiguous. V was cut by 0 bases and J by 2 bases, with 5 bases left in between. Germline CDR1 is LGHNA and CDR2 is YSLEER. CDR3 length equals 13 residues. CDR3 sequence (DNA): TGCGCCAGCAGCCAAGATAGTGCCTACGAGCAGTACTTC. Its translation: CASSQDSAYEQYF.

The V and J genes are TRBV13 and TRBJ1-2, with 7 bases aligning to TRBD1. J was trimmed by 6 bases and V by 4 bases; bases with no gene match: 5. CDR3 length: 13 amino acids. Germline V gene sequence: CDR1 PRHDT, CDR2 FYEKMQ (reference sequence). For the CDR3, the DNA is TGTGCCAGCAGCTGGGAGACAGGGAATGGCTACACCTTC. Its protein is CASSWETGNGYTF. Full variable domain (rest looked up from reference TRBV13 and TRBJ1-2): AAGVIQSPRHLIKEKRETATLKCYPIPRHDTVYWYQQGPGQDPQFLISFYEKMQSDKGSIPDRFSAQQFSDYHSELNMSSLELGDSALYFCASSWETGNGYTFGSGTRLTVV.

This clone was counted once. The chain is built from TRBV7-2 and TRBJ2-5; unclear D gene. This CDR3 region has 17 residues. The V gene lost 6 bases and the J gene lost 0 bases, with 20 bases spanning the gap. Germline CDR1 reads SGHTA; CDR2 reads FQGNSA. The CDR3 DNA is TGTGCCAGCAGTTCTCCCGTCGGACGCTACGACCAAGAGACCCAGTACTTC. It is translated as CASSSPVGRYDQETQYF.